Detailed here is one TCR beta chain. Antigen specificity is unknown. PCR was performed using 60 Vbeta and 13 Jbeta primers. Here immunoSEQ multiplex PCR was the method, and the copy in TCRdb shows in-frame clones only, minus some. The sample lists about 120,000 clones, 81% occurring once. Trimming left V 5 bases short and J 0 bases short, with 9 bases between. There are 14 residues in the CDR3. Germline CDR1 and CDR2: SGHDT and YYEEEE. The record originates from a study of cytomegalovirus exposure and HLA in healthy donors. Regarding the study as a whole: Across donors, most TCRs were seen rarely, yet some public ones were widespread. Later analysis identified a missense DCLRE1C variant that was linked to TCR beta V- and J-gene trimming.

Sequences were obtained from PBMCs. The chain uses TRBV5-6 and TRBJ1-5; D is perhaps TRBD1 (6 bases). This sequence was found in a man aged 18 to 30 in good health and CMV-seropositive. The CDR3 DNA follows: TGTGCCAGCAGTACAGGGTATAGCAATCAGCCCCAGCATTTT. Its protein is CASSTGYSNQPQHF.